One sample yielded the 31 T cell receptor beta chains listed below, sequenced in a study of identical twins. TCRdb re-called the 5' RACE reads through MiXCR, storing one row per CDR3 protein. The data show 700,000 or so distinct CDR3 sequences, with around 8.6% seen just once and 0.85% to 1% held by the top ten. The same sample was also studied in work on yellow fever vaccine responses in identical twins.

Sequencing input: PBMCs. The receptors originated from a woman younger than 30 in good health.

The sample holds a few counts of this clonotype. The chain has TRBV7-9 and TRBJ2-3, with 9 bases that match TRBD2. Trimming took 3 bases from V and 3 from J; bases not matched to a gene: 7. The CDR3 covers 16 residues. The germline CDR1 and CDR2 sequences are SEHNR and FQNEAQ (reference sequence). The CDR3 is CASSFYPGLATDTQYF. In DNA form, the CDR3 reads TGTGCCAGCAGCTTCTATCCGGGACTAGCAACAGATACGCAGTATTTT.

This chain connects TRBV20-1 to TRBJ2-3, with D possibly called TRBD1 or TRBD2 (5 bases each). Trimming stripped 5 bases from V and 6 bases from J, with 18 bases between. The CDR3 totals 14 residues. Germline assignment: CDR1 DFQATT and CDR2 SNEGSKA (reference sequence). DNA for the CDR3: TGCAGTGCTCCTACCGGGTGGGGGTCGGATACGCAGTATTTT. Amino acids: CSAPTGWGSDTQYF.

This clonotype was picked up many times. This chain joins TRBV7-9 and TRBJ2-3; TRBD2 aligns across 9 bases. With V trimmed by 1 base and J by 4 bases, 0 bases remained unmatched. The CDR3 has 14 amino acids. From germline, CDR1 is SEHNR and CDR2 FQNEAQ (reference sequence). In nucleotides, the CDR3 is TGTGCCAGCAGCTTAGGGACTAGCGCAGATACGCAGTATTTT. Translating it yields CASSLGTSADTQYF.

This clonotype was counted at least ten times. The gene calls are TRBV3-1 and TRBJ1-5; D remains ambiguous. CDR1 and CDR2 (germline): LGHDT, YNNKEL (reference sequence). The CDR3 is 14 residues long. V lost 3 bases and J 4 bases, leaving 10 bases between the germline ends. The chain's CDR3 is CASSHMVKNQPQHF. Written as DNA, the CDR3 is TGTGCCAGCAGCCATATGGTCAAGAATCAGCCCCAGCATTTT.

This clonotype was counted a few times. The V gene is TRBV7-9, the J gene TRBJ2-7, with unresolved D. From germline, CDR1 is SEHNR and CDR2 FQNEAQ (reference sequence). The V end was cut by 2 bases, the J end by 2 bases, with 13 bases between. The CDR3 extends over 15 amino acids. This chain's CDR3 is CASSLTDLGPYEQYF. As DNA, the CDR3 is TGTGCCAGCAGCTTAACGGACCTAGGGCCCTACGAGCAGTACTTC.

This clonotype came up a few times. The chain carries TRBV28 and TRBJ2-1, with D unresolved. Trimming removed 2 bases from V and 7 bases from J, with 15 bases in between. CDR1 and CDR2 from the germline V gene are MDHEN and SYDVKM. This CDR3 is 15 amino acids long. CDR3 sequence: CASSLVFGVNNEQFF. The CDR3 nucleotides are TGTGCCAGCAGTTTAGTGTTTGGGGTTAATAATGAGCAGTTCTTC. Based on the CDR3 plus reference TRBV28 and TRBJ2-1, the full variable domain is DVKVTQSSRYLVKRTGEKVFLECVQDMDHENMFWYRQDPGLGLRLIYFSYDVKMKEKGDIPEGYSVSREKKERFSLILESASTNQTSMYLCASSLVFGVNNEQFFGPGTRLTVL.

The V and J genes are TRBV30 and TRBJ2-3; no definite D call. CDR3 length: 13 amino acids. The V gene lost 5 bases and the J gene lost 0 bases, with 9 bases spanning the gap. Looked up from germline, CDR1 is GTSNPN and CDR2 is SVGIG (reference sequence). DNA for the CDR3: TGTGCCTGGGGGCGCAGGAGCACAGATACGCAGTATTTT. This gives the protein CAWGRRSTDTQYF.

In its sample, this clonotype was seen a few times. The rearrangement uses TRBV9 and TRBJ1-4, with no clear D. Germline V gene data show CDR1 as SGDLS and CDR2 as YYNGEE. This CDR3 spans 17 amino acids. V lost 0 bases, J lost 0 bases, and 12 bases lay in between. The CDR3 coding sequence is TGTGCCAGCAGCGTAGGGATCGTCACTGCAACTAATGAAAAACTGTTTTTT. It yields the protein CASSVGIVTATNEKLFF.

The chain is built from TRBV20-1 and TRBJ2-4, with 10 bases fitting TRBD1. The germline V gene has CDR1 DFQATT and CDR2 SNEGSKA (reference sequence). The CDR3 covers 15 residues. V was pared by 1 base and J by 8 bases, with 8 bases of the junction left unmatched. The CDR3 DNA reads TGCAGTGCTAGAGCCGGGACAGGGGTTTCATACATTCAGTACTTC. Its translation is CSARAGTGVSYIQYF.

This clonotype was seen only a few times. The V gene is TRBV2, the J gene TRBJ2-7; D remains ambiguous. Germline assignment: CDR1 SNHLY and CDR2 FYNNEI. The CDR3 loop spans 14 amino acids. Trimming left V 11 bases short and J 6 bases short, with 23 bases between. The CDR3 nucleotides read TGTGCCGACCGAGACCCGAACAACGACGGCGAGCAGTACTTC. Its translation: CADRDPNNDGEQYF. Drawing the rest from reference TRBV2 and TRBJ2-7, the complete variable domain is EPEVTQTPSHQVTQMGQEVILRCVPISNHLYFYWYRQILGQKVEFLVSFYNNEISEKSEIFDDQFSVERPDGSNFTLKIRSTKLEDSAMYFCADRDPNNDGEQYFGPGTRLTVT.

The chain combines TRBV9 with TRBJ2-3; tentative D call: TRBD2 (6 bases). CDR1 and CDR2 (germline): SGDLS, YYNGEE. The V end was cut by 4 bases, the J end by 4 bases, with 19 bases between. This CDR3 is built from 16 residues. The CDR3, as DNA: TGTGCCAGCAGCCCCCTACCCCGGGACTCGGCAGATACGCAGTATTTT. This gives the protein CASSPLPRDSADTQYF.

The chain links TRBV6-5 to TRBJ2-1, with D possibly being TRBD1 (6 bases). The V end lost 8 bases, the J end lost 8 bases, and 13 bases lay between the germline ends. The CDR3 consists of 12 residues. Germline V CDR1 and CDR2: MNHEY, SVGAGI. The CDR3 DNA sequence: TGTGCCAGCCGCAGGGGAGACGATGAGCAGTTCTTC. Protein sequence: CASRRGDDEQFF.

This clonotype was seen a few times. The rearrangement links TRBV6-1 to TRBJ2-1; TRBD2 matches at 12 bases. This CDR3 is 15 amino acids long. Germline CDR1 is MNHNS and CDR2 is SASEGT. V lost 6 bases, J lost 8 bases, and 8 bases stayed unmatched. The CDR3 coding sequence is TGTGCCAGCAGGCCAAAGACTAGCGGGGGCGATGAGCAGTTCTTC. Protein: CASRPKTSGGDEQFF.

This clonotype was counted at least ten times. J is TRBJ2-7 and V is TRBV18, with TRBD1 matching 9 bases. The germline V gene encodes CDR1 KGHSH and CDR2 LQKENI. V shed 5 bases and J 3 bases; nucleotides not matched to a gene: 8. This CDR3 contains 15 residues. The CDR3 here is CASSDTGTGHYEQYF. For the CDR3, the DNA is TGTGCCAGCTCAGATACCGGGACAGGGCACTACGAGCAGTACTTC.

This clonotype showed up just a few times. The chain recombines TRBV7-2 with TRBJ1-4; D gene ambiguous. The CDR3 has 15 amino acids. CDR1 SGHTA and CDR2 FQGNSA come from the germline V gene. V was shortened by 5 bases and J by 8 bases, with 18 bases between the two germline ends. CDR3 amino acids: CASSPDGPYREKLFF. The CDR3 region has the DNA TGTGCCAGCAGCCCCGACGGGCCCTATAGAGAAAAACTGTTTTTT.

V gene TRBV9 combines with J gene TRBJ2-3; 7 nucleotides align to TRBD1. Germline lookup yields CDR1 SGDLS and CDR2 YYNGEE. This CDR3 has 16 amino acids. The ends lost 4 bases at V and 2 bases at J; junction bases unmatched: 10. The CDR3 sequence is CASSIFPGQTTDTQYF. The CDR3 nucleotides are TGTGCCAGCAGCATCTTCCCGGGACAGACCACAGATACGCAGTATTTT.

The rearrangement joins TRBV7-9 to TRBJ2-7; 11 nucleotides agree with TRBD1. J gave up 6 bases and V 5 bases, and 12 bases lay outside the gene matches. Germline V gene sequence: CDR1 SEHNR, CDR2 FQNEAQ (reference sequence). The CDR3 is 16 amino acids. The CDR3 DNA is TGTGCCAGCAGCGCGGACAGGGGGCTTTCACGTTTCGAGCAGTACTTC. This gives the protein CASSADRGLSRFEQYF.

This chain links TRBV7-8 with TRBJ2-3; D is possibly TRBD2 (6 bases). The CDR3 is 14 residues long. With 1 base removed from V and 2 bases from J, the gap between germline ends came to 7 bases. Germline CDR1 is SGHVS and CDR2 is FQNEAQ. CDR3 residues: CASSLGTITDTQYF. CDR3 coding DNA: TGTGCCAGCAGCTTAGGGACTATCACAGATACGCAGTATTTT.

The CDR3 loop is CSVEVPGLAEFYNEQFF. CDR3 DNA sequence: TGCAGCGTTGAAGTTCCCGGACTAGCGGAGTTCTACAATGAGCAGTTCTTC. This chain connects TRBV29-1 to TRBJ2-1; 10 bases are a match to TRBD2. The CDR3 runs to 17 residues. The V gene's germline CDR1 is SQVTM and CDR2 ANQGSEA. The V segment lost 1 base and the J segment 3 bases; nucleotides outside the gene matches: 9.

The table lists this clonotype with a few counts. V gene TRBV20-1 combines with J gene TRBJ2-7, with D uncertain. The CDR3 is 15 residues long. Germline CDR1 and CDR2: DFQATT and SNEGSKA (reference sequence). Deletions cut 0 bases from V and 3 bases from J, with 15 bases between. In DNA form, the CDR3 reads TGCAGTGCTAGAGATCGAGTAGGTTTCCTCTACGAGCAGTACTTC. This codes for CSARDRVGFLYEQYF.

The chain is built from TRBV2 and TRBJ2-2; no firm D call. The CDR3 runs to 14 residues. V was trimmed by 5 bases and J by 0 bases, leaving 7 bases between them. Germline values: CDR1 SNHLY, CDR2 FYNNEI. CDR3 sequence: CASSTLANTGELFF. CDR3 bases: TGTGCCAGCAGTACCTTAGCGAACACCGGGGAGCTGTTTTTT. The full variable domain, in which reference TRBV2 and TRBJ2-2 provide the parts outside the CDR3, is EPEVTQTPSHQVTQMGQEVILRCVPISNHLYFYWYRQILGQKVEFLVSFYNNEISEKSEIFDDQFSVERPDGSNFTLKIRSTKLEDSAMYFCASSTLANTGELFFGEGSRLTVL.

This clonotype was seen a few times. V and J are TRBV10-1 and TRBJ2-7; a weak D match, TRBD2 (5 bases). The V gene's germline CDR1 is WNHNN and CDR2 SYGVQD (reference sequence). Trimming stripped 4 bases from V and 5 bases from J, with 18 bases between. There are 15 residues in the CDR3. The CDR3 nucleotides are TGCGCCAGCAGTGCGGCGGAGCGGCCAAGGGACGAGCAGTACTTC. Translation: CASSAAERPRDEQYF.

The chain joins TRBV29-1 to TRBJ2-5; TRBD2 aligns across 12 bases. The V segment lost 6 bases and the J segment 4 bases; nucleotides outside the gene matches: 3. This CDR3 comprises 13 residues. Germline CDR1 is SQVTM and CDR2 is ANQGSEA. CDR3 sequence: CSVRLAGAETQYF. The CDR3 coding sequence is TGCAGCGTCCGACTAGCGGGAGCAGAGACCCAGTACTTC.

A few counts support this clonotype. This sequence joins TRBV28 and TRBJ2-1, with 7 bases matching TRBD2. The CDR3 totals 15 residues. Germline V lookup: CDR1 MDHEN, CDR2 SYDVKM. J gave up 9 bases and V 6 bases, and 14 bases lay outside the gene matches. The CDR3 loop reads CASSTPTGGPGEQFF. The CDR3 DNA is TGTGCCAGCAGCACCCCAACGGGGGGACCGGGTGAGCAGTTCTTC. The full variable domain, rest sourced from reference TRBV28 and TRBJ2-1, is DVKVTQSSRYLVKRTGEKVFLECVQDMDHENMFWYRQDPGLGLRLIYFSYDVKMKEKGDIPEGYSVSREKKERFSLILESASTNQTSMYLCASSTPTGGPGEQFFGPGTRLTVL.

This clonotype has just a few counts. The gene calls are TRBV24-1 and TRBJ2-3; 7 nucleotides align to TRBD1. This CDR3 comprises 14 residues. CDR1 is KGHDR and CDR2 is SFDVKD in the germline V gene. J gave up 4 bases and V 3 bases, and 3 bases lay outside the gene matches. The CDR3 nucleotides are TGTGCCACCAGTGATAGACAGGGTGCAGATACGCAGTATTTT. This translates into CATSDRQGADTQYF.

This clonotype appeared many times. The chain links TRBV12-3 or TRBV12-4 to TRBJ2-2, with 11 bases that match TRBD2. Losses at the gene ends were 5 bases for V and 7 bases for J; bases not matched to a gene: 12. The CDR3 runs to 17 residues. The CDR3 region is CASSPTPRLAGGGELFF. CDR3 in DNA: TGTGCCAGCAGTCCGACCCCCCGGCTAGCGGGAGGCGGGGAGCTGTTTTTT.

This clonotype was seen a few times. This rearrangement joins TRBV19 to TRBJ2-1, with D perhaps given as TRBD1 or TRBD2 (6 bases each). Germline V gene sequence: CDR1 LNHDA, CDR2 SQIVND (reference sequence). V lost 7 bases, J lost 2 bases, and 15 bases lay in between. The CDR3 has 15 residues. CDR3 in DNA: TGTGCCAGTACTCCCCCGGGGGCTACCTACAATGAGCAGTTCTTC. It encodes CASTPPGATYNEQFF.

The table lists this clonotype with many counts. The CDR3 sequence is CASSPGRGEQFF. In nucleotides, the CDR3 is TGTGCCAGCAGTCCAGGCCGTGGTGAGCAGTTCTTC. V and J are TRBV6-5 and TRBJ2-1, with no clear D. The V gene's germline CDR1 is MNHEY and CDR2 SVGAGI. The CDR3 has 12 residues. Trimming took 5 bases from V and 9 from J, leaving 11 bases between them.

The V gene is TRBV3-1, the J gene TRBJ2-3, with a weak D call TRBD2 (5 bases). The CDR3 has 14 residues. V shed 7 bases and J shed 5 bases, with 16 bases lying between them. Germline CDR1 is LGHDT and CDR2 is YNNKEL (reference sequence). DNA for the CDR3: TGTGCCAGCACCTCAAGTCGGGCGGGAGATACGCAGTATTTT. Amino acid sequence: CASTSSRAGDTQYF.

The chain links TRBV9 to TRBJ2-5, with 7 bases aligning to TRBD2. With 1 base clipped from V and 9 bases from J, the junction kept 12 bases outside the gene matches. Germline-derived CDR1 and CDR2 are SGDLS and YYNGEE. The CDR3 is 15 amino acids. In DNA form, the CDR3 reads TGTGCCAGCAGCGTACAGGTAGCGGGTGAGGCGGCCCAGTACTTC. This encodes CASSVQVAGEAAQYF. The complete variable domain, with remaining parts taken from reference TRBV9 and TRBJ2-5, reads DSGVTQTPKHLITATGQRVTLRCSPRSGDLSVYWYQQSLDQGLQFLIQYYNGEERAKGNILERFSAQQFPDLHSELNLSSLELGDSALYFCASSVQVAGEAAQYFGPGTRLLVL.

This clonotype has a count of ten or more. V gene TRBV7-2 combines with J gene TRBJ2-5; D possibly uses TRBD1 or TRBD2 (5 bases each). The germline V and J ends were trimmed by 3 bases and 2 bases, with 16 bases remaining between them. Looked up from germline, CDR1 is SGHTA and CDR2 is FQGNSA. The CDR3 runs 16 residues. The CDR3 loop reads CASSFTSGRIQETQYF. The CDR3 bases are TGTGCCAGCAGCTTCACCTCGGGACGGATTCAAGAGACCCAGTACTTC.